Reported below is one TCR beta chain. As yet, its antigen is unknown. Researchers ran the PCR with 60 Vbeta and 13 Jbeta primers. The data were produced by immunoSEQ multiplex PCR, yet TCRdb's version contains in-frame clones alone and is incomplete. The sample yields approximately 90,000 clones, approximately 71% seen once. The data were obtained in a study of cytomegalovirus exposure and HLA in healthy donors. For the study at large: Prior work identified 117 million unique TCR beta sequences in approximately 180 million T cells. Findings of the study overall: In a later analysis, a genetic analysis reported fewer productive-TCR N-insertions in an Asian-associated ancestry cluster than the cohort average. Associated with cytomegalovirus, according to the listing, were around 170 TCR beta chains. TRBV6-2, TRBV6-3 and some other V segments were excluded as indistinguishable.

Trimming removed 3 bases from V and 4 bases from J, with 15 bases in between. Germline V gene sequence: CDR1 SGDLS, CDR2 YYNGEE. The CDR3 length is 15 residues. The sequence was collected from a man aged 35 to 55 in good health and CMV-seronegative. The chain uses TRBV9 and TRBJ2-3; no definite D call. Input material: PBMCs. For the CDR3, the DNA is TGTGCCAGCAGCGGGGCCCTCCCTGGCGCAGATACGCAGTATTTT. Its translation is CASSGALPGADTQYF. Together with reference TRBV9 and TRBJ2-3, the CDR3 gives the full variable domain: DSGVTQTPKHLITATGQRVTLRCSPRSGDLSVYWYQQSLDQGLQFLIQYYNGEERAKGNILERFSAQQFPDLHSELNLSSLELGDSALYFCASSGALPGADTQYFGPGTRLTVL.